The next 22 T cell receptor beta chains were all read from a single sample in a study of blood T cell repertoires in COVID-19. The protocol was immunoSEQ multiplex PCR, while the TCRdb copy is restricted to in-frame clones and leaves out a portion. The sample holds under 80,000 clones, roughly 84% seen once. Sequencing input: peripheral blood. The source of these receptors is an elderly man with acute or convalescent COVID-19.

V usage is TRBV3-1 (or the pseudogene TRBV3-2) and J usage is TRBJ2-1; 9 bases fit TRBD2. The trim removed 5 bases at V and 1 base at J, leaving 3 bases unmatched. CDR1 and CDR2 from the germline V gene are LGHDT and YNNKEL (reference sequence). CDR3 length: 15 amino acids. CDR3 loop: CASSVTSGSYNEQFF. The CDR3, as DNA: TGTGCCAGCAGCGTTACTAGCGGGTCCTACAATGAGCAGTTCTTC.

The J gene is TRBJ2-7, the V gene TRBV21-1; the D call of TRBD1 is as the table states it, not checked on the DNA. TRBV21-1 is a listed pseudogene. The CDR3 is made up of 17 amino acids. The chain's CDR3 is CASSKVSNLSYSYEQYF. DNA for the CDR3: TGTGCCAGCAGCAAAGTAAGTAACCTCAGTTACTCCTACGAGCAGTACTTC.

The chain employs TRBV12-3 or TRBV12-4 and TRBJ2-2; the D gene is possibly TRBD1 (6 bases). There are 13 residues in the CDR3. The V end was cut by 8 bases, the J end by 6 bases, with 13 bases between. The CDR3 spells CASVGQTSGELFF. In nucleotides, the CDR3 is TGTGCCAGCGTCGGACAGACTTCCGGGGAGCTGTTTTTT.

V gene TRBV6-2 or TRBV6-3 combines with J gene TRBJ2-7; 13 positions agree with TRBD2. V was clipped by 6 bases and J by 2 bases; unmatched bases: 4. Germline-derived CDR1 and CDR2 are MNHEY and SVGEGT. This CDR3 region has 15 residues. The CDR3: CASSAGLAGAYEQYF. CDR3 nucleotide sequence: TGTGCCAGCAGCGCTGGACTAGCGGGGGCCTACGAGCAGTACTTC.

The V call is TRBV21-1, the J call TRBJ2-1; TRBD2, the D gene given by the table, was not confirmed from the DNA. TRBV21-1 is reported as a pseudogene. The CDR3 consists of 18 residues. CDR3 sequence (DNA): TGTGCCAGCAGCAAAGACTGCGAGAACCGGACTAGCGGGAATGAGCAGTTCTTC. Its protein is CASSKDCENRTSGNEQFF.

The CDR3 DNA reads TGTGCCAGCAGCTTATCTCACATGGACTATGGCTACACCTTC. Its translation: CASSLSHMDYGYTF. The chain uses TRBV7-8 and TRBJ1-2; D is unresolved. CDR1 SGHVS and CDR2 FQNEAQ come from the germline V gene. The CDR3 has 14 amino acids. The V end lost 2 bases, the J end lost 3 bases, and 10 bases lay between the germline ends.

The V and J genes are TRBV7-2 and TRBJ2-3; TRBD2 is a possible D gene (6 bases). V gave up 1 base and J gave up 1 base, with 9 bases separating them. CDR1 SGHTA and CDR2 FQGNSA come from the germline V gene. The CDR3 runs to 15 residues. The CDR3 here is CASSLGDFRTDTQYF. As DNA, the CDR3 is TGTGCCAGCAGCTTAGGGGACTTCCGCACAGATACGCAGTATTTT.

This chain connects TRBV18 to TRBJ1-3; D is perhaps TRBD1 (5 bases). Between the trimmed V and J ends, which lost 2 bases and 12 bases, there was a span of 14 bases. Germline V gives CDR1 KGHSH, CDR2 LQKENI. The CDR3 covers 13 residues. CDR3 sequence (DNA): TGTGCCAGCTCACCAGGGGCTATAGGCCTCATATATTTT. Translation: CASSPGAIGLIYF.

The genes are TRBV9 and TRBJ2-1; TRBD2 agrees at 9 bases. V dropped 0 bases and J dropped 9; count of bases not matched to a gene: 7. Germline V lookup: CDR1 SGDLS, CDR2 YYNGEE. CDR3 length equals 15 residues. In DNA, the CDR3 is TGTGCCAGCAGCGTAGTGGAGAGCGGGAGGACTGAGCAGTTCTTC. It specifies CASSVVESGRTEQFF.

This clone was seen a single time. This sample includes further DNA sequences coding for the same CDR3. Here the CDR3 reads CASSLGQGNTEAFF. Written as DNA, the CDR3 is TGTGCCAGCAGCTTGGGTCAGGGTAACACTGAAGCTTTCTTT. V gene TRBV7-6 combines with J gene TRBJ1-1; a possible D gene is TRBD1 (5 bases). The V gene lost 3 bases and the J gene lost 2 bases, with 10 bases spanning the gap. The germline V gene encodes CDR1 SGHVS and CDR2 FNYEAQ. This CDR3 comprises 14 residues.

V is TRBV7-2 and J is TRBJ2-1; 9 nucleotides align to TRBD2. V lost 5 bases and J lost 4; bases outside the gene matches: 9. Germline CDR1 and CDR2: SGHTA and FQGNSA. CDR3 length: 16 residues. CDR3 amino acids: CASSPYTSGPYNEQFF. CDR3 nucleotide sequence: TGTGCCAGCAGCCCCTACACTAGCGGGCCTTACAATGAGCAGTTCTTC.

V usage is TRBV2 and J usage is TRBJ1-6; D may be TRBD1 (5 bases). Trimming left V 8 bases short and J 8 bases short, with 13 bases between. The CDR3 contains 13 residues. Germline assignment: CDR1 SNHLY and CDR2 FYNNEI. CDR3 nucleotides: TGTGCCAGCGCGGGACGGGAAGATTCACCCCTCCACTTT. It encodes CASAGREDSPLHF. The full variable domain, its missing parts supplied by reference TRBV2 and TRBJ1-6, is EPEVTQTPSHQVTQMGQEVILRCVPISNHLYFYWYRQILGQKVEFLVSFYNNEISEKSEIFDDQFSVERPDGSNFTLKIRSTKLEDSAMYFCASAGREDSPLHFGNGTRLTVT.

The chain links TRBV7-2 to TRBJ1-2; D is undetermined. Trimming left V 0 bases short and J 7 bases short, with 6 bases between. The germline V gene has CDR1 SGHTA and CDR2 FQGNSA. The CDR3 is 12 residues long. The DNA of the CDR3 is TGTGCCAGCAGCTTAGCAAGGAGTGGCTACACCTTC. Residues: CASSLARSGYTF. The full variable domain, in which reference TRBV7-2 and TRBJ1-2 provide the parts outside the CDR3, is GAGVSQSPSNKVTEKGKDVELRCDPISGHTALYWYRQSLGQGLEFLIYFQGNSAPDKSGLPSDRFSAERTGGSVSTLTIQRTQQEDSAVYLCASSLARSGYTFGSGTRLTVV.

There are a few counts of this clone. The J gene is TRBJ2-7, the V gene TRBV5-1; 8 positions agree with TRBD1. CDR1 is SGHRS and CDR2 is YFSETQ in the germline V gene. The CDR3 has 14 amino acids. Trimming cost V 3 bases and J 5 bases; bases outside gene matches: 7. CDR3 region: CASSSGTGKNEQYF. The DNA of the CDR3 is TGCGCCAGCAGCTCCGGGACAGGTAAAAACGAGCAGTACTTC.

The CDR3 is CASSLQGGLTEAFF. The CDR3 DNA sequence: TGTGCCAGCAGTCTACAGGGGGGTTTGACTGAAGCTTTCTTT. The chain couples TRBV27 to TRBJ1-1, with 8 bases identical to TRBD1. Germline values: CDR1 MNHEY, CDR2 SMNVEV (reference sequence). The junction had 7 bases not matched to a gene; V was cut back by 5 bases and J by 5 bases. This CDR3 is 14 amino acids long.

The chain couples TRBV5-1 to TRBJ1-1; a weak D match, TRBD1 (6 bases). Per the germline V gene, CDR1 is SGHRS and CDR2 is YFSETQ. Trimming cost V 0 bases and J 0 bases, with 18 bases left between them. This CDR3 spans 18 amino acids. In DNA form, the CDR3 reads TGCGCCAGCAGCTTGGGCGGGCGGGGGCTTAGGATGAACACTGAAGCTTTCTTT. Protein: CASSLGGRGLRMNTEAFF.

This chain links TRBV9 with TRBJ2-2; no clear D gene. From germline, CDR1 is SGDLS and CDR2 YYNGEE. This CDR3 region has 16 residues. The V end lost 0 bases, the J end lost 6 bases, and 15 bases lay between the germline ends. For the CDR3, the DNA is TGTGCCAGCAGCGTAGAATGGGTAGCTTGGGCCGGGGAGCTGTTTTTT. Translating it yields CASSVEWVAWAGELFF.

V is TRBV5-1 and J is TRBJ1-2; D perhaps matches TRBD1 (5 bases). The CDR3 extends over 14 amino acids. Between the trimmed V and J ends, which lost 7 bases and 7 bases, there was a span of 20 bases. CDR1 and CDR2 from the germline V gene are SGHRS and YFSETQ. The CDR3 bases are TGCGCCAGCGGCATGGGGCCGGGGGAGTCTGGCTACACCTTC. This translates into CASGMGPGESGYTF.

With regard to this clone: A read error may produce the germline difference seen at one junction end. The V and J genes are TRBV7-7 and TRBJ2-6; 7 nucleotides match TRBD1. Germline assignment: CDR1 SSHAT and CDR2 FNYEAQ (reference sequence). The length of the CDR3 is 18 residues. CDR3 nucleotides: TGTGCTAGCAGCCCCAGACAGGGATCCGTCTCTGGGGCCAACGTCCTGACTTTC. Protein product: CASSPRQGSVSGANVLTF. Full variable domain (remainder filled in from reference TRBV7-7 and TRBJ2-6): GAGVSQSPRYKVTKRGQDVTLRCDPISSHATLYWYQQALGQGPEFLTYFNYEAQPDKSGLPSDRFSAERPEGSISTLTIQRTEQRDSAMYRCASSPRQGSVSGANVLTFGAGSRLTVL.

V and J are TRBV9 and TRBJ1-6; a possible D gene is TRBD1 (6 bases). Trimming stripped 4 bases from V and 5 bases from J, with 10 bases between. This CDR3 has 14 residues. Germline lookup yields CDR1 SGDLS and CDR2 YYNGEE. CDR3 bases: TGTGCCAGCAGCCCCAGGGGAAATAATTCACCCCTCCACTTT. This sequence encodes CASSPRGNNSPLHF.

J is TRBJ2-2 and V is TRBV3-1 (or the pseudogene TRBV3-2); possible D gene TRBD1, 5 bases. The CDR3 consists of 15 residues. Germline CDR1 is LGHDT and CDR2 is YNNKEL (reference sequence). Trimming cost V 3 bases and J 0 bases, with 8 bases left between them. Written as DNA, the CDR3 is TGTGCCAGCAGCCAGGGGCCGACGAACACCGGGGAGCTGTTTTTT. Encoded protein: CASSQGPTNTGELFF.

Only a few counts were recorded for this clone. The J gene is TRBJ1-2, the V gene TRBV7-2; D call uncertain. Germline V gene data show CDR1 as SGHTA and CDR2 as FQGNSA. Trimming shortened V by 2 bases and J by 4 bases, and 14 bases separated the two germline ends. This CDR3 comprises 15 residues. The CDR3 sequence: CASSLNGGISYGYTF. CDR3 DNA sequence: TGTGCCAGCAGCTTAAACGGCGGTATATCCTATGGCTACACCTTC.